This note documents a single TCR beta chain sequence. Its antigen remains undetermined. A read error is likely, as this CDR3 ends without the conserved phenylalanine or tryptophan. Because the CDR3's place on the DNA is in doubt, the DNA is left out and the CDR3 is given as listed by TCRdb. The label giving this sample's time point can be read as: patch test 2, 6 weeks after DPC sensitization. In light of the paper, this sample's treatment or condition label describes: therapeutic diphenylcyclopropenone sensitization with weekly scalp DPC. At each patch-test visit, blood was drawn before the patch test was applied. Patients were eligible if aged 18 to 70, diagnosed with alopecia and judged suitable for DPC therapy, and pregnant patients were excluded. Total RNA was extracted from unfractionated whole blood that had been collected in Tempus Blood RNA tubes. This entry is derived from a study of human T cells and chemical hapten exposure listed by TCRdb under 2021. Regarding the study in general: For sensitization, 2% DPC in acetone was applied to an approximately 2 cm by approximately 2 cm area of upper inner arm skin. The patient cohort, mostly female, included alopecia areata with under or over 50% scalp involvement, alopecia totalis and alopecia universalis. Throughout the study period of around 25 weeks, patients also received therapeutic DPC doses to the scalp every week. Blood for TCR sequencing was provided by twenty-nine alopecia patients at one to four time points (pre-sensitization, 2, 6 and 24 weeks). Patch testing was done on the upper back using Finn chambers containing 0.01% DPC, and results were scored after 6 days according to International Contact Dermatitis Research Group standards. Libraries were pooled for sequencing, and per-sample TCR yields varied mainly because of small differences in library volumes within the pool. Patient blood was sampled pre-sensitization (week 0) and at 2, 6 and about 24 weeks after DPC sensitization. Peripheral blood TCR repertoire changes were tracked in vivo in alopecia patients during primary and secondary sensitization to the hapten diphenylcyclopropenone (DPC). The paper as a whole reports these results and caveats: Alopecia, a presumed autoimmune disease, was present in all patients, so the immune response of the patients might differ from that of healthy individuals. Repeated subsampling changed both the strength of the expansion versus patch-test correlation and the threshold at which the correlation became significant. No change with DPC sensitization was found in the number of TCRs above 1 in 1000 frequency, and no evidence of global repertoire structure alterations was found. Patch test score was positively correlated with the number of PT1 expanded TCRs, with significance at thresholds 8, 16 and 32 but not at 4. Compared with pre-sensitization or healthy control sets, expanded TCRs formed significantly more large CDR3 similarity clusters, which is consistent with antigen-driven responses.

The library was built by means of RACE. The data were produced on a NextSeq 500. During library preparation, unique molecular identifiers were attached to individual cDNA molecules so that TCRs could be counted quantitatively and reproducibly. For every blood RNA sample, sequencing covered both the TCR alpha and TCR beta chains. In the paper's pipeline: A median of approximately 96,000 TCRs per sample was observed, with a range of about 23,224 to 750,000. V, J and CDR3 annotation of the TCR reads was performed with the Decombinator software suite. To make PS versus PT1 abundance plots, every sample was subsampled to the same number of TCRs (28,000). Expanded TCRs were defined as absent before sensitization and observed at least eight times at the 2-week time point. TCRdb handled the public reads itself, with Q25 trimming in fastp and clone calling in MiXCR, and kept productive beta chains. Duplicate CDR3 protein sequences are folded into a single record with the most common DNA and genes. TCRdb's processing, not the authors' own work, is the source of the V and J calls. The sample includes hundreds of thousands of distinct CDR3 sequences, with over 6% observed a single time. 4.5% to 6% of the sample lies in the top ten.

The sequence was collected from a woman aged 18-29 years with alopecia areata. Some clones in this sample may be carry-over from other donors' samples. The specimen comprised whole blood, sampled in connection with sensitization to the hapten diphenylcyclopropenone (DPC).

The CDR3 protein sequence reads: CASSQDRAEKILV. The chain uses TRBV4-2 and TRBJ2-4; the D segment call TRBD2 is taken from the table without a DNA check. The CDR3 is 13 residues long, ends included. The germline V gene encodes CDR1 LGHNA and CDR2 YNFKEQ.